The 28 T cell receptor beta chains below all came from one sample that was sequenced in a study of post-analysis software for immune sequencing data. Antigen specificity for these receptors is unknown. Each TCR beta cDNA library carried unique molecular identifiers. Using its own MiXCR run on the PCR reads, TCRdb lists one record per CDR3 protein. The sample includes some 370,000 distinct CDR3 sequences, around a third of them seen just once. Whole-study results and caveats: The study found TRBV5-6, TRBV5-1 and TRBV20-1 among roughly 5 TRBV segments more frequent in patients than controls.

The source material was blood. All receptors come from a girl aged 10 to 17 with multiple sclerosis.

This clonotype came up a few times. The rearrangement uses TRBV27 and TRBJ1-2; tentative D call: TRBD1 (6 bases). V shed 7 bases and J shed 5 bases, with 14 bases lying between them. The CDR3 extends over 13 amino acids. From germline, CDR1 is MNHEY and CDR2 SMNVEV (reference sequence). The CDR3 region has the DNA TGTGCCAGCATGACAGGTGCCGGGTATGGCTACACCTTC. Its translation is CASMTGAGYGYTF.

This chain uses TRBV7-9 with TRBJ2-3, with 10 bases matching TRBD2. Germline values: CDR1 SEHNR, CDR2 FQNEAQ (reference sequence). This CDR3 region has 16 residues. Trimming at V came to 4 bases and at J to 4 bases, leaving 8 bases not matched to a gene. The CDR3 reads CASSSELAGNPDTQYF. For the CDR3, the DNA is TGTGCCAGCAGCTCAGAACTAGCGGGGAACCCAGATACGCAGTATTTT.

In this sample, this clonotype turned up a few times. In DNA, the CDR3 is TGTGCCAGCAGTCCTTCAGGGAACAGCCCCGGAGGCTACACCTTC. Its translation: CASSPSGNSPGGYTF. V usage is TRBV7-9 and J usage is TRBJ1-2; weak D call: TRBD1 (5 bases). Trimming pared 6 bases from V and 8 bases from J, leaving 22 bases between. This CDR3 contains 15 residues. Looked up from germline, CDR1 is SEHNR and CDR2 is FQNEAQ (reference sequence).

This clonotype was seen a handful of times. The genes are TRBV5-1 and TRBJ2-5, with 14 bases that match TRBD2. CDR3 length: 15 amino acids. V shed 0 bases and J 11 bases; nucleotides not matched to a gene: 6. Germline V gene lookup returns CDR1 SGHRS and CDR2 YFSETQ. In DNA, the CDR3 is TGCGCCAGCAGCTTGGACCCGGGACTAGCGGGGGAGCAGTACTTC. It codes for CASSLDPGLAGEQYF.

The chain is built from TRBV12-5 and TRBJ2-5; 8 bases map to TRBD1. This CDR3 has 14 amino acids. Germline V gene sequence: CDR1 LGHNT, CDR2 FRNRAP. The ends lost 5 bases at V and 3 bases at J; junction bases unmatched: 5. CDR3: CASGARTGKETQYF. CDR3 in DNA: TGTGCTAGTGGTGCCAGGACAGGGAAAGAGACCCAGTACTTC. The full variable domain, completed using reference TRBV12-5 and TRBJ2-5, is DARVTQTPRHKVTEMGQEVTMRCQPILGHNTVFWYRQTMMQGLELLAYFRNRAPLDDSGMPKDRFSAEMPDATLATLKIQPSEPRDSAVYFCASGARTGKETQYFGPGTRLLVL.

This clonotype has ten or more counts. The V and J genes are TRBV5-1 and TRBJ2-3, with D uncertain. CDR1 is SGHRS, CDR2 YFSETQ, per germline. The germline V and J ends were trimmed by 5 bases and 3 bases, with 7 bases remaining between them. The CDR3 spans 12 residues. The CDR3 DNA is TGCGCCAGCAGAGGAAGTACAGATACGCAGTATTTT. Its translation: CASRGSTDTQYF. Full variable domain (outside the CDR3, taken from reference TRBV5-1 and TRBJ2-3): KAGVTQTPRYLIKTRGQQVTLSCSPISGHRSVSWYQQTPGQGLQFLFEYFSETQRNKGNFPGRFSGRQFSNSRSEMNVSTLELGDSALYLCASRGSTDTQYFGPGTRLTVL.

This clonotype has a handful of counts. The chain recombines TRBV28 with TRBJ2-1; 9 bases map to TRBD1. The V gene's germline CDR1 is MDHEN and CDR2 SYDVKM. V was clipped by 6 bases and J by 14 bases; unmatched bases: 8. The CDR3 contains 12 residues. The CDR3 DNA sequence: TGTGCCAGCAGAACTACAGGGGGCGAAGAGTTCTTC. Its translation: CASRTTGGEEFF.

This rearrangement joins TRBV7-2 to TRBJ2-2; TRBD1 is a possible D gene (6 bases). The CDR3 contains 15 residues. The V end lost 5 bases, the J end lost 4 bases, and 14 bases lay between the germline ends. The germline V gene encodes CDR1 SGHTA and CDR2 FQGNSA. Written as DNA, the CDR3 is TGTGCCAGCAGCCCTGGACAGAGAAGCACCGGGGAGCTGTTTTTT. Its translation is CASSPGQRSTGELFF.

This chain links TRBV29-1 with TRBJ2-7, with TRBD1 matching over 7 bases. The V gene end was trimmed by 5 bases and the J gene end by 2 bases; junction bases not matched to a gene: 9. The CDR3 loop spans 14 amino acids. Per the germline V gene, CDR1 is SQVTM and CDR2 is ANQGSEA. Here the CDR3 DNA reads TGCAGCGTTACGCTCCAGGGGGTAGCCTACGAGCAGTACTTC. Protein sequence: CSVTLQGVAYEQYF.

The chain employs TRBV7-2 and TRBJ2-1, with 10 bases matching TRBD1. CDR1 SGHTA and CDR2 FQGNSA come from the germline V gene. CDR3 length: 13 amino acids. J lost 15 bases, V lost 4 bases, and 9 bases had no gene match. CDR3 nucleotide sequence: TGTGCCAGCAGCTGGGACAGGGGCCCCCTCCCGTTCTTC. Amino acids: CASSWDRGPLPFF.

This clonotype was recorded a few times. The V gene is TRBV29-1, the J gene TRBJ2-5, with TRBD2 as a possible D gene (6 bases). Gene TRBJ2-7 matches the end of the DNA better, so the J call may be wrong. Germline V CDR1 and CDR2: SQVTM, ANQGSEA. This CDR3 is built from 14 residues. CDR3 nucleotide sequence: TGCAGCGTTGAGGGGACCGGGGGTGGCGACGAGCAGTACTTC. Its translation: CSVEGTGGGDEQYF.

DNA for the CDR3: TGCAGTGCTAGAGGCGGGACGGCCTACGAGCAGTACTTC. Translating it yields CSARGGTAYEQYF. The V call is TRBV20-1, the J call TRBJ2-7, with D possibly being TRBD2 (6 bases). The CDR3 spans 13 residues. Germline loops: CDR1 DFQATT, CDR2 SNEGSKA (reference sequence). Trimming took off 1 base at V and 2 bases at J, with 9 bases between the two ends.

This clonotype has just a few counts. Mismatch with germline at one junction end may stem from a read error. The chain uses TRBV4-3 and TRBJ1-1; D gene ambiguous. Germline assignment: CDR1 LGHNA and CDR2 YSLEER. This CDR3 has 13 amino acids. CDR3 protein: CASSMDINTEAFF. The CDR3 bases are TGCGCCAGCAGCATGGATATAAACACCGAAGCTTTCTTT.

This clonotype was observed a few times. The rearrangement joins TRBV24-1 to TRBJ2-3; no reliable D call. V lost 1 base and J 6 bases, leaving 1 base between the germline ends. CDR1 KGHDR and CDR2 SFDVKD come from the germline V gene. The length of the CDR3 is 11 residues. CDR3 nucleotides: TGTGCCACCAGTGATTTTGATACGCAGTATTTT. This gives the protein CATSDFDTQYF.

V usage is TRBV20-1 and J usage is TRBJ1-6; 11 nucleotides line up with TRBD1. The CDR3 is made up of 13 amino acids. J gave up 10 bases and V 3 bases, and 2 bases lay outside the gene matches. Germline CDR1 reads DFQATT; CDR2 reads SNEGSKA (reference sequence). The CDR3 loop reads CSARDRGRSPLHF. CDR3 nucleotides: TGCAGTGCTAGGGACAGGGGGCGGTCACCCCTCCACTTT.

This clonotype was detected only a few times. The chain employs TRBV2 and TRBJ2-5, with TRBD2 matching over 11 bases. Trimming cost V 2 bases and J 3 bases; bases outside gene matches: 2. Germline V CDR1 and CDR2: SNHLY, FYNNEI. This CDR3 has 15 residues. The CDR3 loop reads CASSETSGGKETQYF. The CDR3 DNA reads TGTGCCAGCAGTGAAACTAGCGGGGGCAAAGAGACCCAGTACTTC.

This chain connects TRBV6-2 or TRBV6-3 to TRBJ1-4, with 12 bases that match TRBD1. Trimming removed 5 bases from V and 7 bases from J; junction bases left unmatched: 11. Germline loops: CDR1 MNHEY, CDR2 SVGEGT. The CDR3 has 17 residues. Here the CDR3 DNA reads TGTGCCAGCAGTCCAACCGGGACAGGGGGCGCGAGTGAAAAACTGTTTTTT. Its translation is CASSPTGTGGASEKLFF.

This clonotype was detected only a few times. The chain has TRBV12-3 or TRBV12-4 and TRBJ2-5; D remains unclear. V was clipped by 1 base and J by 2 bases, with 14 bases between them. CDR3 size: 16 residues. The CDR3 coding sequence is TGTGCCAGCAGTTTAGAGTTACCTATTTCTCAAGAGACCCAGTACTTC. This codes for CASSLELPISQETQYF.

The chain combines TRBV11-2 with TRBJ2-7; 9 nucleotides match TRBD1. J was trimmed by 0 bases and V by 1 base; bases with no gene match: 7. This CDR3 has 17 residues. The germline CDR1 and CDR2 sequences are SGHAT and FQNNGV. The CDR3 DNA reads TGTGCCAGCAGCTTAGTCGGCGGACAGGGGTCCTCCTACGAGCAGTACTTC. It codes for CASSLVGGQGSSYEQYF.

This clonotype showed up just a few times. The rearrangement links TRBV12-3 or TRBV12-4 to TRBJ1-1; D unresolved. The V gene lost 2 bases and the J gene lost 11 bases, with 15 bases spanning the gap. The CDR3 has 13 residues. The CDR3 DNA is TGTGCCAGCAGTTTATCGGTCCCTCTGAACGCTTTCTTT. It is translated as CASSLSVPLNAFF.

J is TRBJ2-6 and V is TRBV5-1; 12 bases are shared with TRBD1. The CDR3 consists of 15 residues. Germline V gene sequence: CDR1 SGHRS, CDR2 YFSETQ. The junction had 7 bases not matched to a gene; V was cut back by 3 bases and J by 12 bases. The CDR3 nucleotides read TGCGCCAGCAGCTCTCCCGGGACAGGGGGCGGCGTCCTGACTTTC. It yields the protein CASSSPGTGGGVLTF.

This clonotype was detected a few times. CDR3 coding DNA: TGTGCCAGCAGTTCACAGGGGAGCTATGGCTACACCTTC. As protein: CASSSQGSYGYTF. This chain links TRBV6-2 or TRBV6-3 with TRBJ1-2; 7 bases map to TRBD1. The CDR3 consists of 13 residues. The germline CDR1 and CDR2 sequences are MNHEY and SVGEGT. After removal of 4 bases from V and 4 bases from J, the junction contained 3 bases not matched to a gene.

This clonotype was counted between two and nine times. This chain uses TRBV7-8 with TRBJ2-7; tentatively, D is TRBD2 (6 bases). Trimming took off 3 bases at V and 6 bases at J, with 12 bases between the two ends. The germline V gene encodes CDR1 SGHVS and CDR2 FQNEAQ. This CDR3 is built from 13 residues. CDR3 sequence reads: CASSFSSAGEQYF. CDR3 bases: TGTGCCAGCAGCTTTAGTTCAGCGGGCGAGCAGTACTTC.

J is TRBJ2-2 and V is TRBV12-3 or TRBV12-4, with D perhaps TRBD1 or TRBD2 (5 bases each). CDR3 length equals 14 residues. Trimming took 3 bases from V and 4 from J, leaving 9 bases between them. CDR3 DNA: TGTGCCAGCAGTTTCGTGGGGGTCACCGGGGAGCTGTTTTTT. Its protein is CASSFVGVTGELFF.

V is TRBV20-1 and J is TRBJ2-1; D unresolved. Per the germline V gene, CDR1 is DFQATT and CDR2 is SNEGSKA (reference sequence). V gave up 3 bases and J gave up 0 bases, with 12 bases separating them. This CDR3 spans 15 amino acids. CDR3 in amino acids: CSASPPESSYNEQFF. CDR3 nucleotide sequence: TGCAGTGCTAGTCCCCCGGAAAGCTCCTACAATGAGCAGTTCTTC.

CDR3 sequence (DNA): TGTGCCAGCAGCGACAGGGGGCTGGAGCCCCAGCATTTT. Translating it yields CASSDRGLEPQHF. This chain links TRBV9 with TRBJ1-5, with 9 positions matching TRBD1. Germline V gene data show CDR1 as SGDLS and CDR2 as YYNGEE. Trimming removed 3 bases from V and 8 bases from J; junction bases left unmatched: 3. CDR3 length: 13 amino acids. The entire variable domain, with the rest obtained from reference TRBV9 and TRBJ1-5, is as follows: DSGVTQTPKHLITATGQRVTLRCSPRSGDLSVYWYQQSLDQGLQFLIQYYNGEERAKGNILERFSAQQFPDLHSELNLSSLELGDSALYFCASSDRGLEPQHFGDGTRLSIL.

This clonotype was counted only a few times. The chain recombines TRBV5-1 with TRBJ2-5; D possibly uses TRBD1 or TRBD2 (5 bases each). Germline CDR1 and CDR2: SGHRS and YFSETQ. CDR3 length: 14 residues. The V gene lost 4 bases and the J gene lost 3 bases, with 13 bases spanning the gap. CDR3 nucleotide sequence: TGCGCCAGCAGCCCTGGGGGAAGGGAAGAGACCCAGTACTTC. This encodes CASSPGGREETQYF.

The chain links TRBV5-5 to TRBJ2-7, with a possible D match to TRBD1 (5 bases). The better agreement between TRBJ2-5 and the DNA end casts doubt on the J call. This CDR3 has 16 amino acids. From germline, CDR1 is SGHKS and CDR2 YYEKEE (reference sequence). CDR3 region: CASSLLATGVGVTQYF. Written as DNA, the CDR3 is TGTGCCAGCAGCTTGCTCGCTACAGGCGTTGGAGTGACCCAGTACTTC.